This T cell receptor beta chain was captured in a study of cytomegalovirus exposure and HLA in healthy donors. Study results and caveats: Solely CMV serostatus was available to characterize immune exposure.

A note on this clone: The antigen is unknown.

CDR1 is SNHLY, CDR2 FYNNEI, per germline. There are 11 residues in the CDR3. V was pared by 7 bases and J by 5 bases, with 9 bases between. PCR involved 60 Vbeta and 13 Jbeta primers. Original handling: Among the unique TCR beta chains that a later analysis counted, about 84 million in all, roughly 9.9 million were shared. This table comes from immunoSEQ multiplex PCR, and its TCRdb copy is limited to in-frame clones, with some not included. That table is the source of V, J and clone size, and D and trimming were worked out from the DNA. In the table there are more than 100,000 clones, just under 80% of which are singletons.

V gene TRBV2 combines with J gene TRBJ2-7; D gene unclear. The sample taken for sequencing was PBMCs. This clonotype was obtained from a woman aged 18-30 years in good health and CMV-seronegative. Written as DNA, the CDR3 is TGTGCCAGCACTGCGGCCGACGAGCAGTACTTC. Its translation is CASTAADEQYF.